This T cell receptor (beta chain) was identified during a study of human T cells and chemical hapten exposure. Study results and limitations: Healthy individuals' immune responses may differ from those of donors, who had alopecia.

This clonotype appeared a few times. Its antigen is unknown. Time point described: pre-sensitization, week 0. The sample's treatment: therapeutic diphenylcyclopropenone sensitization with weekly scalp DPC. The study drew its donors from alopecia patients who were 18 to 70 years old and suitable for DPC. Germline lookup yields CDR1 MDHEN and CDR2 SYDVKM. Trimming stripped 2 bases from V and 2 bases from J, with 3 bases between. This CDR3 is built from 12 residues. TCRdb re-called the RACE reads with MiXCR, one entry per CDR3 protein. The sample carries around 42,000 distinct CDR3 sequences, around 11% recorded once.

The material was whole blood, obtained in connection with sensitization to the hapten diphenylcyclopropenone (DPC). The clonotype was recovered from a woman under 40 with alopecia areata. Some clones in this sample may be carry-over from other donors' samples. This rearrangement joins TRBV28 to TRBJ1-1, with D hard to call. The CDR3 sequence is CASSLRNTEAFF. DNA for the CDR3: TGTGCCAGCAGTTTACGAAACACTGAAGCTTTCTTT.